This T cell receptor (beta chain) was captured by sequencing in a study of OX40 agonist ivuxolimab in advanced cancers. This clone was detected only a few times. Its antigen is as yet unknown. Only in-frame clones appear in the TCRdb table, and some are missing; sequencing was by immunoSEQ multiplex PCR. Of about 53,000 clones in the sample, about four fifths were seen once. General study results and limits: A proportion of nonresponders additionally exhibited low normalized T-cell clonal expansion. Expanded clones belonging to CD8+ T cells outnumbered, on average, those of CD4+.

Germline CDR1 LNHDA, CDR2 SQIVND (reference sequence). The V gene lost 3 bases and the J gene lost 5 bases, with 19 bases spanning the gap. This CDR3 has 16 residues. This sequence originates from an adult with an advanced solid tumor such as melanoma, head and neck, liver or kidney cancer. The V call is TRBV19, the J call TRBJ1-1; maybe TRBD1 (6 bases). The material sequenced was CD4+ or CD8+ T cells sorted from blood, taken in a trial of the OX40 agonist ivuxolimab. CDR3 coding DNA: TGTGCCAGTAGTATCTCCGCAGGGGTGTTGTGGACTGAAGCTTTCTTT. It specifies CASSISAGVLWTEAFF.